The rows below give T cell receptor beta chains drawn from one sample of a study of blood T cell repertoires in COVID-19. Using immunoSEQ multiplex PCR, the repertoire was profiled, and TCRdb retains in-frame clones only, with some absent. Seen here are some 83,000 clones, roughly 87% observed once, and the top ten hold under 5%. The material sequenced was peripheral blood. These receptors all stem from an elderly woman with active or convalescent COVID-19. CDR3s include the opening cysteine and the closing phenylalanine or tryptophan. Each record gives: J gene, V gene, D gene, clone size, CDR3 DNA, CDR3 protein. The D gene is left open where the match is weak. The listing skips clone size in some rows; elsewhere it reads once, few, many or a size class.

j_gene: TRBJ1-3
v_gene: TRBV14
d_gene: NA
abundance: once
CDR3nt: TGTGCCAGCAGCCAAGATTATCTGGGGCCTCGGGGAAACACCATATATTTT
CDR3aa: CASSQDYLGPRGNTIYF

j_gene: TRBJ2-7
v_gene: TRBV9
d_gene: TRBD2
abundance: NA
CDR3nt: TGTGCCAGCAGCGTAGGCCGCGGGGGCTACGAGCAGTACTTC
CDR3aa: CASSVGRGGYEQYF

j_gene: TRBJ1-1
v_gene: TRBV27
d_gene: TRBD1
abundance: NA
CDR3nt: TGTGCCAGCAGGGAAGACAGGGGTAGTATGGCCACTGAAGCTTTCTTT
CDR3aa: CASREDRGSMATEAFF

j_gene: TRBJ2-5
v_gene: TRBV5-4
d_gene: TRBD1
abundance: NA
CDR3nt: TGTGCCAGCAGCTTGGCAGACAGGGGGGGCAACCAAGAGACCCAGTACTTC
CDR3aa: CASSLADRGGNQETQYF

j_gene: TRBJ2-5
v_gene: TRBV19
d_gene: NA
abundance: NA
CDR3nt: TGTGCCAGCCGACAGATACCCCAAGAGACCCAGTACTTC
CDR3aa: CASRQIPQETQYF

j_gene: TRBJ2-3
v_gene: TRBV18
d_gene: NA
abundance: NA
CDR3nt: TGTGCCAGCTCACCTCCAAACAGGGTTGGGACAGATACGCAGTATTTT
CDR3aa: CASSPPNRVGTDTQYF

j_gene: TRBJ1-1
v_gene: TRBV5-6
d_gene: NA
abundance: NA
CDR3nt: TGTGCCAGCAGCTTGCTGACAGCCGAGAACACTGAAGCTTTCTTT
CDR3aa: CASSLLTAENTEAFF

j_gene: TRBJ2-2
v_gene: TRBV23-1
d_gene: TRBD2
abundance: NA
CDR3nt: TGCGCCAGCAGTCACCCGACTAGCGGGAGGGCCAGGTGGGAGCTGTTTTTT
CDR3aa: CASSHPTSGRARWELFF

j_gene: TRBJ2-5
v_gene: TRBV28
d_gene: TRBD2
abundance: NA
CDR3nt: TGTGCCAGCAGTTCACTAGCGGGGGGCCAAGAGACCCAGTACTTC
CDR3aa: CASSSLAGGQETQYF

j_gene: TRBJ2-3
v_gene: TRBV9
d_gene: TRBD2
abundance: NA
CDR3nt: TGTGCCAGCAGCGTAGCTTATGGCGGGGGGGCCGCAGATACGCAGTATTTT
CDR3aa: CASSVAYGGGAADTQYF